This TCR beta chain was recovered during a study of Ad26.COV2.S vaccination and SARS-CoV-2 variants. Looking at the study overall: It was the COV1001 Ad26.COV2.S trial arm that included the donor. Recipients of Ad26.COV2.S got it intramuscularly, once or twice 56 days apart.

Regarding this clone: Its antigen is undetermined.

Study outcomes and limitations: Quantification of TCR breadth and depth may have yielded underestimates of total T cell responses.

Treatment indicated: roughly 20 received Ad26.COV2.S at low or high dose, single or two shots; roughly 5 received placebo; per-sample allocation not given. After the first vaccine or placebo injection, samples were drawn on day 63. In Boston, an adult donor aged 18-55 years took part. Sequenced by immunoSEQ multiplex PCR; TCRdb stores in-frame clones only, minus some. Counted here are some 350,000 clones, about 90% occurring once; the ten biggest clones make up about 5.4%. The sequence was obtained from a person aged 18-65 years who received the Ad26.COV2.S COVID-19 vaccine or a placebo. The sample was peripheral blood, taken in a trial of Ad26.COV2.S vaccine versus placebo.

This chain's CDR3 is CASSFMDRVNEQFF. The CDR3 DNA is TGTGCCAGCAGCTTTATGGACCGAGTCAATGAGCAGTTCTTC. V gene TRBV7-8 combines with J gene TRBJ2-1; no firm D call. Per the germline V gene, CDR1 is SGHVS and CDR2 is FQNEAQ. The germline V and J ends were trimmed by 3 bases and 6 bases, with 12 bases remaining between them. The CDR3 extends over 14 amino acids. Complete variable domain (other parts from reference TRBV7-8 and TRBJ2-1): GAGVSQSPRYKVAKRGQDVALRCDPISGHVSLFWYQQALGQGPEFLTYFQNEAQLDKSGLPSDRFFAERPEGSVSTLKIQRTQQEDSAVYLCASSFMDRVNEQFFGPGTRLTVL.